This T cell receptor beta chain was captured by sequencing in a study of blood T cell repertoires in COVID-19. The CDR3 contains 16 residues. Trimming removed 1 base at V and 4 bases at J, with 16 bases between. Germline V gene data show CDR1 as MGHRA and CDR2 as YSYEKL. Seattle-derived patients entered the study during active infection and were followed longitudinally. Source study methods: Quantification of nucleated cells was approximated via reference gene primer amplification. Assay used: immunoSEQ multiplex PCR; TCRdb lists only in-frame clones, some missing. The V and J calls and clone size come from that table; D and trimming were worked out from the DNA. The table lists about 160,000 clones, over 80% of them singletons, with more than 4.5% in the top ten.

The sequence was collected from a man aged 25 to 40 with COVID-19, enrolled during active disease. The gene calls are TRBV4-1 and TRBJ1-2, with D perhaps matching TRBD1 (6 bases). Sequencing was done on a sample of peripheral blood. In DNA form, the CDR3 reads TGCGCCAGCAGCCAAGCCCATGGTCAGGGGATCTATGGCTACACCTTC. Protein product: CASSQAHGQGIYGYTF.